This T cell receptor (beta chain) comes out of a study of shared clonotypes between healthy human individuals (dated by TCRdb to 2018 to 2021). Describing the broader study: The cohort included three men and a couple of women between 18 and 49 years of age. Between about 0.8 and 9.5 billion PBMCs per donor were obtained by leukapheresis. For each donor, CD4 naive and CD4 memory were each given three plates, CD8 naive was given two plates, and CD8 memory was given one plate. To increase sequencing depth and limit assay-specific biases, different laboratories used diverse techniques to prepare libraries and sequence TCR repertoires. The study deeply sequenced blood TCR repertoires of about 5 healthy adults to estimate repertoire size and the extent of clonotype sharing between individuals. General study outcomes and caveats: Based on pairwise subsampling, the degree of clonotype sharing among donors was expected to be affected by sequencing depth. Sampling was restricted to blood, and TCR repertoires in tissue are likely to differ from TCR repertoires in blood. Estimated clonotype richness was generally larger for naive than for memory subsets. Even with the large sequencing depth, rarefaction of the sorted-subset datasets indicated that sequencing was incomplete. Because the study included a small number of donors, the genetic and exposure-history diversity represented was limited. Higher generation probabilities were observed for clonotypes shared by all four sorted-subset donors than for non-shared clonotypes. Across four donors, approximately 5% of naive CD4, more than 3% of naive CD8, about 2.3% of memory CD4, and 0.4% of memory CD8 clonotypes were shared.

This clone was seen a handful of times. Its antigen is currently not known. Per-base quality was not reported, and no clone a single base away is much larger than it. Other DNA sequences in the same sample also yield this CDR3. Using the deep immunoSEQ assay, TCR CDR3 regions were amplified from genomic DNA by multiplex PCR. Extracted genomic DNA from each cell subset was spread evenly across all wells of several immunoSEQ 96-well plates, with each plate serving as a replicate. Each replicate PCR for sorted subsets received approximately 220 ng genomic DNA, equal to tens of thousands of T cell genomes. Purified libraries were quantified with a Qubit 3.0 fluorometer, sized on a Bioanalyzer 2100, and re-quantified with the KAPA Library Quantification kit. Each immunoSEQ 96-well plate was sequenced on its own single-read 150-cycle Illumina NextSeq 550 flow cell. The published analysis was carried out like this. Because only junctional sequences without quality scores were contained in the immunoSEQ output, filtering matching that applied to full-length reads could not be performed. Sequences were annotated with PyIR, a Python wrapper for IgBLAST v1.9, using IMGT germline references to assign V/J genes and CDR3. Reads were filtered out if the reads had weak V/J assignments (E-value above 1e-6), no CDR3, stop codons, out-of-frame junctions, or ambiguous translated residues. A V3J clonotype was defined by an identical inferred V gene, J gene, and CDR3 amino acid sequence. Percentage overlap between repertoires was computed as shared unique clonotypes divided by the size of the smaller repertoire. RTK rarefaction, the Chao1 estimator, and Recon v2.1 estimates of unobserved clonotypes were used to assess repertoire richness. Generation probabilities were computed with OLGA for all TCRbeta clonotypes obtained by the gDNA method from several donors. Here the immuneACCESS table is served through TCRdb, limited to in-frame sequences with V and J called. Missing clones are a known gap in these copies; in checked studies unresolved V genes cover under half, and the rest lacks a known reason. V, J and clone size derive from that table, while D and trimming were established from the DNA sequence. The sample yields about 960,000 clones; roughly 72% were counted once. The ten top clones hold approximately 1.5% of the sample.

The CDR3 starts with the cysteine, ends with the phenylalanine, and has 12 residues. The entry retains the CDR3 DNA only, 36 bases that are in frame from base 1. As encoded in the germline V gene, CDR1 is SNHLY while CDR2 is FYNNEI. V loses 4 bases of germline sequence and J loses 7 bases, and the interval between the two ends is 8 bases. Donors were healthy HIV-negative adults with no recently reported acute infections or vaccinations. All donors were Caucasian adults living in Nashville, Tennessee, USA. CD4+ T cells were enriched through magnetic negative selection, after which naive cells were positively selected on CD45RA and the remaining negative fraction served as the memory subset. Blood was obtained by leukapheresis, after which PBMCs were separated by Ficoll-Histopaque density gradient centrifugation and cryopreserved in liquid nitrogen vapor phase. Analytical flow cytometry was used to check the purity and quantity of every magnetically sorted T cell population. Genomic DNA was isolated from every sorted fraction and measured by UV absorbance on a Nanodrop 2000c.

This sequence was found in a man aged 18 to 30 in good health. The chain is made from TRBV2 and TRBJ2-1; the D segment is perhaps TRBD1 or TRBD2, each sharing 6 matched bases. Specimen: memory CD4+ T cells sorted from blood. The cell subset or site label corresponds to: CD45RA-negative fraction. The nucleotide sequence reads TGTGCCAGCAGTGGAGGGGGGAATGAGCAGTTCTTC. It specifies CASSGGGNEQFF.